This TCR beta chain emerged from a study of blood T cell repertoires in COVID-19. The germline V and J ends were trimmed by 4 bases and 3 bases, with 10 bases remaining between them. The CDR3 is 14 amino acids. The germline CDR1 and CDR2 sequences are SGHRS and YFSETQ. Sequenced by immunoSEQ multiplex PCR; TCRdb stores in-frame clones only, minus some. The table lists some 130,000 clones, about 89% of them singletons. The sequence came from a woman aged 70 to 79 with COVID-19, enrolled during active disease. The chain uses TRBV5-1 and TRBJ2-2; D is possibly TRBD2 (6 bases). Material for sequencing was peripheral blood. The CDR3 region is CASSPPGDTGELFF. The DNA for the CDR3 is TGCGCCAGCAGCCCCCCGGGGGACACCGGGGAGCTGTTTTTT.